Listed here is a single T cell receptor (beta chain). Its antigen is unknown. The data were taken from a study of beta chain features in type 1 diabetes. Study-level findings and limits: Moderate but significant shortening of TCRB CDR3s was recorded in all four CD4+ subsets from Type 1 diabetes patients.

Per germline, CDR1 MNHEY and CDR2 SMNVEV (reference sequence). The V gene lost 5 bases and the J gene lost 10 bases, with 13 bases spanning the gap. This CDR3 is 12 amino acids long. Investigators reverse transcribed all isolated RNA, so they sequenced expressed TCRB transcripts. Measured with immunoSEQ multiplex PCR; TCRdb has only the in-frame clones, and not every one. The sample records around 180,000 clones, roughly 7.1% being singletons. This clonotype was sampled from a woman in her forties with type 1 diabetes. Sequenced: central memory CD4+ T cells from blood. This chain uses TRBV27 with TRBJ2-3; a possible D gene is TRBD2 (6 bases). The CDR3 nucleotides read TGTGCCAGCAGTCCCGGGAGACTTGCGCAGTATTTT. Translated, it gives CASSPGRLAQYF.